The 16 T cell receptor beta chains below come from one sample, sequenced in a study of T-cell reconstitution after alpha-beta-depleted transplantation in children. Unique molecular identifiers were used in preparing the TCRbeta library. TCRdb itself ran the PCR reads through MiXCR, one entry per CDR3 protein. The repertoire holds about 190,000 distinct CDR3 sequences, with roughly 6.8% as singletons. The sequenced sample was PBMCs from the stem cell graft donor, obtained from the stem cell graft. The receptors derive from a human donor who donated a stem cell graft to a child with Wiskott-Aldrich syndrome.

CDR3: CASSRGWYPNEQFF. As DNA, the CDR3 is TGTGCCAGTAGTAGGGGCTGGTATCCCAATGAGCAGTTCTTC. J is TRBJ2-1 and V is TRBV19; perhaps TRBD1 as D (5 bases). Between the trimmed V and J ends, which lost 4 bases and 6 bases, there was a span of 13 bases. CDR3 length: 14 residues. Germline-derived CDR1 and CDR2 are LNHDA and SQIVND (reference sequence).

In this sample, this clonotype turned up many times. The V and J genes are TRBV7-8 and TRBJ2-1, with a weak D call TRBD2 (6 bases). V was clipped by 2 bases and J by 1 base, with 15 bases between them. Per the germline V gene, CDR1 is SGHVS and CDR2 is FQNEAQ. The CDR3 has 17 residues. CDR3 loop: CASSLRTAGRSYNEQFF. The CDR3 DNA reads TGTGCCAGCAGCTTACGGACGGCGGGGCGATCCTACAATGAGCAGTTCTTC.

This clonotype was seen many times. The CDR3 loop reads CASRNLDEQYF. In DNA form, the CDR3 reads TGCGCCAGCAGGAATTTGGACGAGCAGTACTTC. The chain couples TRBV5-1 to TRBJ2-7; no clear D gene. This CDR3 region has 11 residues. Looked up from germline, CDR1 is SGHRS and CDR2 is YFSETQ. V was shortened by 5 bases and J by 5 bases, with 8 bases between the two germline ends.

This clonotype was recorded at least ten times. The genes are TRBV5-1 and TRBJ1-2; 7 nucleotides align to TRBD1. Germline V gene data show CDR1 as SGHRS and CDR2 as YFSETQ. V lost 6 bases to trimming and J lost 8 bases; unmatched junction nucleotides: 16. This CDR3 has 15 amino acids. The CDR3: CASIRDRGLFTGYTF. CDR3 nucleotides: TGCGCCAGCATCAGGGACAGAGGCCTTTTCACGGGCTACACCTTC.

This clonotype appeared many times. The chain links TRBV12-3 or TRBV12-4 to TRBJ1-1; D is uncertain. The V and J ends lost 6 bases and 3 bases respectively, with 11 bases between them. The CDR3 sequence is 13 residues long. The CDR3 reads CASSRGRDTEAFF. DNA for the CDR3: TGTGCCAGCAGCCGCGGACGGGACACTGAAGCTTTCTTT.

The rearrangement uses TRBV24-1 and TRBJ2-7; D tentatively reads TRBD1 or TRBD2 (5 bases each). CDR1 and CDR2 (germline): KGHDR, SFDVKD. This CDR3 is built from 14 residues. Trimming left V 4 bases short and J 3 bases short, with 12 bases between. In nucleotides, the CDR3 is TGTGCCACCAGTGAACCCGGGACGGACTACGAGCAGTACTTC. Its translation: CATSEPGTDYEQYF.

Many counts were recorded for this clonotype. CDR3 in amino acids: CASRLQTSSYNEQFF. For the CDR3, the DNA is TGCGCCAGCAGGCTCCAGACCAGCTCCTACAATGAGCAGTTCTTC. The chain recombines TRBV5-1 with TRBJ2-1, with D hard to call. Trimming shortened V by 5 bases and J by 0 bases, and 12 bases separated the two germline ends. The CDR3 length is 15 residues. Germline V CDR1 and CDR2: SGHRS, YFSETQ.

V is TRBV6-1 and J is TRBJ2-5; 15 bases agree with TRBD2. CDR1 MNHNS and CDR2 SASEGT come from the germline V gene. The V and J ends lost 5 bases and 5 bases, in that order; junction bases with no gene match: 9. The CDR3 runs to 17 residues. CDR3 sequence reads: CASSPGTSGRIVETQYF. The CDR3 coding sequence is TGTGCCAGCAGTCCCGGGACTAGCGGGAGGATCGTGGAGACCCAGTACTTC.

At least ten counts were recorded for this clonotype. The chain combines TRBV20-1 with TRBJ1-1; 9 bases agree with TRBD1. Germline CDR1 reads DFQATT; CDR2 reads SNEGSKA (reference sequence). The CDR3 spans 14 residues. V was pared by 5 bases and J by 5 bases, with 9 bases of the junction left unmatched. The CDR3 sequence: CSASIQGAGTEAFF. The CDR3 nucleotides read TGCAGTGCTTCGATACAGGGGGCTGGAACTGAAGCTTTCTTT.

This clonotype has at least ten counts. The chain has TRBV29-1 and TRBJ2-3; 13 nucleotides align to TRBD2. Germline trimming cut 5 bases from V and 6 bases from J; bases unmatched to any gene: 8. The germline V gene encodes CDR1 SQVTM and CDR2 ANQGSEA. The CDR3 consists of 15 residues. The chain's CDR3 is CSVSPGTSGIDTQYF. The CDR3 coding sequence is TGCAGCGTTTCCCCCGGGACTAGCGGGATTGATACGCAGTATTTT.

This clonotype was seen repeatedly, ten times or more. The V and J genes are TRBV14 and TRBJ2-3; D remains ambiguous. Germline CDR1 is SGHDN and CDR2 is FVKESK. The CDR3 is made up of 14 amino acids. Trimming removed 6 bases from V and 2 bases from J, with 12 bases in between. The CDR3 reads CASRSQRLTDTQYF. The CDR3 DNA sequence: TGTGCCAGCAGGTCTCAGCGCCTCACAGATACGCAGTATTTT.

V gene TRBV2 combines with J gene TRBJ1-5; D is unclear. The CDR3 length is 14 residues. The germline gives CDR1 SNHLY, CDR2 FYNNEI. Trimming left V 2 bases short and J 10 bases short, with 15 bases between. The CDR3 spells CASSERAWGHPQHF. The CDR3 nucleotides read TGTGCCAGCAGTGAAAGGGCCTGGGGTCACCCCCAGCATTTT.

Ten or more counts support this clonotype. The chain uses TRBV25-1 and TRBJ2-7; the match to TRBD1 covers 9 bases. Looked up from germline, CDR1 is MGHDK and CDR2 is SYGVNS. The CDR3 consists of 15 residues. The ends lost 0 bases at V and 4 bases at J; junction bases unmatched: 4. The CDR3 sequence is CASSEYRGTGYEQYF. CDR3 DNA: TGTGCCAGCAGTGAATATCGCGGGACAGGGTACGAGCAGTACTTC.

This clonotype was seen ten or more times. The V gene is TRBV12-3 or TRBV12-4, the J gene TRBJ2-3; 9 bases match TRBD2. The CDR3 spans 15 residues. The trim removed 3 bases at V and 1 base at J, leaving 2 bases unmatched. The CDR3 nucleotides are TGTGCCAGCAGTTTTTCTAGCGGGGGCACAGATACGCAGTATTTT. This translates into CASSFSSGGTDTQYF.

This clonotype has ten or more counts. The rearrangement uses TRBV5-1 and TRBJ2-7, with D possibly being TRBD1 (5 bases). Looked up from germline, CDR1 is SGHRS and CDR2 is YFSETQ. The CDR3 has 15 residues. Trimming stripped 1 base from V and 0 bases from J, with 11 bases between. This CDR3 is CASSLRQGYSYEQYF. The DNA for the CDR3 is TGCGCCAGCAGCTTGCGCCAGGGCTACTCCTACGAGCAGTACTTC.

On this clonotype: Since a much larger clone is just one base distant, this may be a read error. The chain couples TRBV28 to TRBJ1-1, with D possibly TRBD1 on 6 matching bases. The CDR3 is 14 amino acids. Germline-derived CDR1 and CDR2 are MDHEN and SYDVKM. V dropped 10 bases and J dropped 0 bases, with 15 bases sitting between them. In nucleotides, the CDR3 is TGTGCCATCACCCCAGGGGCCCTGAACACTGAAGCTTTCTTT. Translation: CAITPGALNTEAFF.